This T cell receptor beta chain was identified during a study of a mutant IDH1 vaccine in newly diagnosed glioma. Whole-study context: Averaging around 40 years of age, treated patients were approximately 62% male and roughly 40% female. Those enrolled had earlier been treated with radiotherapy, temozolomide, or both, mostly both.

Assay: immunoSEQ multiplex PCR; the TCRdb copy retains only in-frame clones and omits some. The sample contains 75,000 to 100,000 clones, around 90% of which appear only once. Remarks on this clone: Its target is unknown.

Findings and limits, study-wide: In 93.3% of patients, immune responses induced by the vaccine occurred.

Time point noted: baseline, week 1 (first vaccination visit). Regarding treatment: pre-vaccination baseline after standard-of-care therapy. There are 14 residues in the CDR3. CDR1 is MNHEY, CDR2 SVGAGI, per germline. Trimming at V came to 6 bases and at J to 7 bases, leaving 7 bases not matched to a gene. The gene calls are TRBV6-5 and TRBJ2-1; 9 nucleotides match TRBD1. Material: PBMCs, obtained from a glioma patient treated with radiotherapy, temozolomide or both. This clonotype originated in a woman in her forties or fifties with glioma. CDR3 sequence reads: CASRQQGALNEQFF. The CDR3 nucleotides are TGTGCCAGCAGGCAACAGGGGGCTCTGAATGAGCAGTTCTTC.